This T cell receptor (beta chain) came from a study of shared clonotypes between healthy human individuals. Notes on the study in general: Estimated richness values were generally larger in naive subsets than in memory subsets. Blood was the sole source, and tissue repertoires probably differ. Owing to a small donor count, the genetic and exposure-history diversity represented was limited.

TCRdb keeps only in-frame clones here, not all; method: immunoSEQ multiplex PCR. Counted here are about 2.1 million clones, 93% occurring once; the ten biggest clones make up around 1.7%. In the case of this clone: Its matching antigen is unknown.

Naive CD8 cells comprised CD45RO-negative, CCR7-positively selected cells, excluding terminally differentiated effector memory CD45RA+ cells. The sample comprised naive CD8+ T cells from PBMCs. This TCR came from a young man in good health. Some clones in this sample may be carry-over from other donors' samples.

The DNA for the CDR3 is TGTGCCAGCAAAGGCCCCCACAATGAGCAGTTCTTC. Protein product: CASKGPHNEQFF. J is TRBJ2-1 and V is TRBV6-5, with unresolved D. Trimming removed 7 bases at V and 5 bases at J, with 9 bases between. Germline V gene data show CDR1 as MNHEY and CDR2 as SVGAGI. The CDR3 is 12 amino acids.